Included here is one T cell receptor (beta chain) sequence, with context. The antigen remains unidentified. Among the patients, aged 18 to 65, hyperthyroidism was newly diagnosed and had lasted under 2 months. The sample belongs to a study of T cells in Graves' hyperthyroidism and ophthalmopathy. Study-wide findings and caveats: Blood also contained most expanded thyroid clonotypes above 0.001.

TCR beta CDR3 regions were amplified from RNA transcripts. HTBI primers were used for first-round RT-PCR of the TCR CDR3. TCRdb re-analysed the multiplex PCR reads in MiXCR, keeping a single row per CDR3 protein. The sample records about 480,000 distinct CDR3 sequences, around 15% being singletons. In germline, CDR1 is KGHDR, CDR2 SFDVKD. The germline V and J ends were trimmed by 5 bases and 4 bases, with 8 bases remaining between them. This CDR3 spans 13 amino acids. Sequencing was carried out using blood. The source of this sequence is a young woman with Graves' hyperthyroidism. This chain connects TRBV24-1 to TRBJ2-1; no clear D. CDR3 sequence reads: CATSGKNYNEQFF. In DNA, the CDR3 is TGTGCCACCAGTGGGAAGAATTACAATGAGCAGTTCTTC.